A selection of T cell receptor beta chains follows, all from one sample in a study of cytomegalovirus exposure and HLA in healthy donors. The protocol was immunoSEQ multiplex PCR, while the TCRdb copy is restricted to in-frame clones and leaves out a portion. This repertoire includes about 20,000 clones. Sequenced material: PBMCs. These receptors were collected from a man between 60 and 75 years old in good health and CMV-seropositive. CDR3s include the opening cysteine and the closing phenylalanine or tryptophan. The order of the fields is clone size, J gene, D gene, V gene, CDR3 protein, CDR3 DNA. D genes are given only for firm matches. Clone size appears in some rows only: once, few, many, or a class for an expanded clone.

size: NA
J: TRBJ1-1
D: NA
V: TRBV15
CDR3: CATSREGPNTEAFF
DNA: TGTGCCACCAGCAGAGAGGGCCCGAACACTGAAGCTTTCTTT

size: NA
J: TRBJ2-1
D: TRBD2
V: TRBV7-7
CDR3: CASSPQAGVYNEQFF
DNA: TGTGCCAGCAGCCCTCAAGCGGGAGTTTACAATGAGCAGTTCTTC

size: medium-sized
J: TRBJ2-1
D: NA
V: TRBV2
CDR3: CASSVAELNEQFF
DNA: TGTGCCAGCAGTGTGGCGGAGCTCAATGAGCAGTTCTTC

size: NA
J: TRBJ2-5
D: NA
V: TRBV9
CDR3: CASSVSGLRETQYF
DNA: TGTGCCAGCAGCGTATCTGGCCTCAGGGAGACCCAGTACTTC

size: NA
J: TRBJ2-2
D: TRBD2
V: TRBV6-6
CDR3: CASSYRAGANTGELFF
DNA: TGTGCCAGCAGTTACAGAGCGGGGGCGAACACCGGGGAGCTGTTTTTT

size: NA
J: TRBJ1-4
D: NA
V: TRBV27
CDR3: CASSLFLGQGGEKLFF
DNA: TGTGCCAGCAGTTTATTTCTAGGGCAGGGTGGCGAAAAACTGTTTTTT

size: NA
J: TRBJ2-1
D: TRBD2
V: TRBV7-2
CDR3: CASSFGLAGGNEQFF
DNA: TGTGCCAGCAGCTTCGGACTAGCGGGAGGTAATGAGCAGTTCTTC

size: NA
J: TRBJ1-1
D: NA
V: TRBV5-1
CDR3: CATSATVSPTREAFF
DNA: TGCGCCACCAGTGCGACAGTGAGCCCTACACGAGAAGCTTTCTTT

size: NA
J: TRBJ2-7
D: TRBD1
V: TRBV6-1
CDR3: CATPSSTGGEQYF
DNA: TGTGCCACACCTTCCTCGACAGGGGGAGAGCAGTACTTC

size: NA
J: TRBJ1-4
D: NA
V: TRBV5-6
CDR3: CASSLNRVNEKLFF
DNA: TGTGCCAGCAGCTTGAACAGGGTGAATGAAAAACTGTTTTTT

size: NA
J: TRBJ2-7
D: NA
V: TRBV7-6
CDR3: CASSPQTVYEQYF
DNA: TGTGCCAGCAGCCCACAGACAGTCTACGAGCAGTACTTC

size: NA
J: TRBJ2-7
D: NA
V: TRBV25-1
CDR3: CASSEPGVRYEQYF
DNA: TGTGCCAGCAGTGAGCCGGGGGTGAGGTACGAGCAGTACTTC

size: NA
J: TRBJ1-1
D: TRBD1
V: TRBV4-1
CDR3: CASSPRQGAKTEAFF
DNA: TGCGCCAGCAGCCCGAGACAGGGGGCAAAGACTGAAGCTTTCTTT

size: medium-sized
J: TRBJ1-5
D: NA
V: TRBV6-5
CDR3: CASSYSGGNQPQHF
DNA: TGTGCCAGCAGTTACTCGGGGGGAAATCAGCCCCAGCATTTT

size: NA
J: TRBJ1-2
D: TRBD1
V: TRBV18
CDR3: CASSPGTGGGYTF
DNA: TGTGCCAGCTCACCTGGGACAGGGGGTGGCTACACCTTC

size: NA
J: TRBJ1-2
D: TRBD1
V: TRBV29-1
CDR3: CSVVRQGFANYGYTF
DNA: TGCAGCGTTGTAAGACAGGGGTTTGCTAACTATGGCTACACCTTC

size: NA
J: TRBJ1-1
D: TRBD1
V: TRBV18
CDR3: CASSPLQGARTEAFF
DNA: TGTGCCAGCTCACCACTACAGGGGGCGCGCACTGAAGCTTTCTTT

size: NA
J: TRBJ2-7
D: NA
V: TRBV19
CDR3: CAGSPVRGHEQYF
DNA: TGTGCCGGTAGCCCCGTGCGGGGCCACGAGCAGTACTTC